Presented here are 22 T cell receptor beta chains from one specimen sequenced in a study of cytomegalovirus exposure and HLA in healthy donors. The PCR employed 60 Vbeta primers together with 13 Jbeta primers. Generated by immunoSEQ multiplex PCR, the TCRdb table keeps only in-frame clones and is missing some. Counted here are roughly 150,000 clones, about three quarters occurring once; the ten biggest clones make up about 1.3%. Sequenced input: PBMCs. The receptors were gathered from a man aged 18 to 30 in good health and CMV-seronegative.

The CDR3 is CSADRLNTEAFF. For the CDR3, the DNA is TGCAGCGCTGACAGACTCAACACTGAAGCTTTCTTT. The chain has TRBV29-1 and TRBJ1-1; a weak D match, TRBD1 (5 bases). The CDR3 is made up of 12 amino acids. Germline loops: CDR1 SQVTM, CDR2 ANQGSEA. V was trimmed by 7 bases and J by 2 bases, leaving 11 bases between them. The full variable domain, completed using reference TRBV29-1 and TRBJ1-1, is SAVISQKPSRDICQRGTSLTIQCQVDSQVTMMFWYRQQPGQSLTLIATANQGSEATYESGFVIDKFPISRPNLTFSTLTVSNMSPEDSSIYLCSADRLNTEAFFGQGTRLTVV.

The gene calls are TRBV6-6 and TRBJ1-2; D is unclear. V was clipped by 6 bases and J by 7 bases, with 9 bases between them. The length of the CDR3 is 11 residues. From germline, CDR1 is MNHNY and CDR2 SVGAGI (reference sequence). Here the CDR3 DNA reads TGTGCCAGCAGCCGGACTGGTGGCTACACCTTC. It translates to CASSRTGGYTF.

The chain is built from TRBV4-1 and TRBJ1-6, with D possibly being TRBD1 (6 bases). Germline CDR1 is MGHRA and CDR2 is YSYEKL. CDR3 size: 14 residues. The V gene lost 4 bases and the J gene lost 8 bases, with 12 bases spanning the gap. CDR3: CASSLGAIYSPLHF. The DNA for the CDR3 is TGCGCCAGCAGCCTGGGGGCCATATATTCACCCCTCCACTTT.

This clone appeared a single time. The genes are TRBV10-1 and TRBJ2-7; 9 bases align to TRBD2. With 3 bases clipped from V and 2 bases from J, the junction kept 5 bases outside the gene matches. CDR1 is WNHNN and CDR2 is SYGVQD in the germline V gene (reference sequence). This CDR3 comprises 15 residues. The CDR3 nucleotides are TGCGCCAGCAGTGATCCTTCTAGCGGGACCTACGAGCAGTACTTC. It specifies CASSDPSSGTYEQYF.

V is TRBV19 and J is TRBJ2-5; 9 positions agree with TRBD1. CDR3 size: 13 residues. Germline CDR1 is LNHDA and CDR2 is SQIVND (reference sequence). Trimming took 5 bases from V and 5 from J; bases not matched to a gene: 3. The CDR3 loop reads CASSPTGGETQYF. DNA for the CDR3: TGTGCCAGTAGTCCCACAGGGGGCGAGACCCAGTACTTC.

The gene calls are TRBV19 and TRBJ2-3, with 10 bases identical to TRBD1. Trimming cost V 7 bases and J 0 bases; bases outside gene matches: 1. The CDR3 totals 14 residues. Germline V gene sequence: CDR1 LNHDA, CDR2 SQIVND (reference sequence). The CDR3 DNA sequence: TGTGCCAGTAAGGGACAGGGGAGCACAGATACGCAGTATTTT. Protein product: CASKGQGSTDTQYF. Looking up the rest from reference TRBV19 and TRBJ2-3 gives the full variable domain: DGGITQSPKYLFRKEGQNVTLSCEQNLNHDAMYWYRQDPGQGLRLIYYSQIVNDFQKGDIAEGYSVSREKKESFPLTVTSAQKNPTAFYLCASKGQGSTDTQYFGPGTRLTVL.

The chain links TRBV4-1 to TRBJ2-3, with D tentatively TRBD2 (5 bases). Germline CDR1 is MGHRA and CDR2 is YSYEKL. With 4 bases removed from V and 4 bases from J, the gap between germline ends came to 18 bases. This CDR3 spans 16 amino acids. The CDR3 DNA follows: TGCGCCAGCAGCCGGAGGAACATGGTGTCCCCAGATACGCAGTATTTT. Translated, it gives CASSRRNMVSPDTQYF.

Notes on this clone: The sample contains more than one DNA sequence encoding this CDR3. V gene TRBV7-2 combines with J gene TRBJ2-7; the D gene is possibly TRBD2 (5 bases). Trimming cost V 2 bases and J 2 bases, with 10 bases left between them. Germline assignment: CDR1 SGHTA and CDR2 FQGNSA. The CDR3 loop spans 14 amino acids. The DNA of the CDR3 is TGTGCCAGCAGCTTATCAGGAGGCCCCTACGAGCAGTACTTC. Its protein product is CASSLSGGPYEQYF.

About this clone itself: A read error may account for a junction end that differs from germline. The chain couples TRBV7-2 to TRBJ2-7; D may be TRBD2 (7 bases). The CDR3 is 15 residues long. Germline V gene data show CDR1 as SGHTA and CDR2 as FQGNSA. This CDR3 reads CASSQGSSGHPWLDF. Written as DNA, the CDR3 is TGTGCCAGCAGCCAGGGGTCTAGCGGCCATCCTTGGCTAGACTTC.

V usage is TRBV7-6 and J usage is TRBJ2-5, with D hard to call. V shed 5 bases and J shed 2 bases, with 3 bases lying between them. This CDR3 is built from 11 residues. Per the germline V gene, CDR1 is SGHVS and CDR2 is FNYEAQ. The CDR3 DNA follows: TGTGCCAGCAGCCCTCAAGAGACCCAGTACTTC. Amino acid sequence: CASSPQETQYF.

Here the CDR3 DNA reads TGTGCCACCATGACAATATTGACTTTCTTT. The encoded protein is CATMTILTFF. This chain connects TRBV27 to TRBJ1-1; no reliable D call. Germline CDR1 MNHEY, CDR2 SMNVEV (reference sequence). Trimming removed 10 bases at V and 12 bases at J, with 15 bases between. The CDR3 contains 10 residues.

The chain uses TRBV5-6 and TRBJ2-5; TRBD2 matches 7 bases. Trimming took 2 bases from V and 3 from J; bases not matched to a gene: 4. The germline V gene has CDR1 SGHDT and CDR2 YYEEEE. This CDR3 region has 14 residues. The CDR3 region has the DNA TGTGCCAGCAGCTTCAGCGGGACCAAAGAGACCCAGTACTTC. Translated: CASSFSGTKETQYF.

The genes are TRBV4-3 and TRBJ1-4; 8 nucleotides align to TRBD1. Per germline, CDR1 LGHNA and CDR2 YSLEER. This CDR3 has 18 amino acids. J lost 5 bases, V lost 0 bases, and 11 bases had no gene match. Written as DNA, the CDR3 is TGCGCCAGCAGCCAAGAACAGGACAGGGAAGGCCCGAATGAAAAACTGTTTTTT. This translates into CASSQEQDREGPNEKLFF.

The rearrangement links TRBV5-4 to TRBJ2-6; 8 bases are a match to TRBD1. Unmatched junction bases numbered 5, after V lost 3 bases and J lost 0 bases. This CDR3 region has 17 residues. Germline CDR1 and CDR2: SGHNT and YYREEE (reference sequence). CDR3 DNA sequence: TGTGCCAGCAGCTGGGGACAGGTATCCTCTGGGGCCAACGTCCTGACTTTC. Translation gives CASSWGQVSSGANVLTF.

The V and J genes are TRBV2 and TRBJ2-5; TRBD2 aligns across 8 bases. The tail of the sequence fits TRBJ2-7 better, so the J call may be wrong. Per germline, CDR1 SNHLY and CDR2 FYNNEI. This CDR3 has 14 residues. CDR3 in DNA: TGTGCCAGCAGTCAAAGCGGGAGAGGCTACGAGCAGTACTTC. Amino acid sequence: CASSQSGRGYEQYF.

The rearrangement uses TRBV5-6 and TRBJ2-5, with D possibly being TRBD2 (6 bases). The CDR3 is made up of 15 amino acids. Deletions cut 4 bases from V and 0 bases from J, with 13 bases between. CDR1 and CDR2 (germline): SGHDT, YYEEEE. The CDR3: CASSPRGWYQETQYF. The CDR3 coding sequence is TGTGCCAGCAGCCCCCGGGGGTGGTACCAAGAGACCCAGTACTTC. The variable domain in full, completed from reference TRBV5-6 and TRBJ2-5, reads DAGVTQSPTHLIKTRGQQVTLRCSPKSGHDTVSWYQQALGQGPQFIFQYYEEEERQRGNFPDRFSGHQFPNYSSELNVNALLLGDSALYLCASSPRGWYQETQYFGPGTRLLVL.

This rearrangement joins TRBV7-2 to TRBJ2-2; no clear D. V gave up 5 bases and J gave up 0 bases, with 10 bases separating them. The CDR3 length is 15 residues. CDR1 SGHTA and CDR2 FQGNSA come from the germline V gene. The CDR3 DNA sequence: TGTGCCAGCAGCCCAGGTGGCACGAACACCGGGGAGCTGTTTTTT. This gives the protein CASSPGGTNTGELFF.

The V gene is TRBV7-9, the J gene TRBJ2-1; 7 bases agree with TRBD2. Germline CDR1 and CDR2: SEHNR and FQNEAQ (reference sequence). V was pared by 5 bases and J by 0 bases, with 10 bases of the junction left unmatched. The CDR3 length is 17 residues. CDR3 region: CASSPLGLADSYNEQFF. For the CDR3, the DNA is TGTGCCAGCAGCCCCCTCGGGCTAGCGGACTCCTACAATGAGCAGTTCTTC.

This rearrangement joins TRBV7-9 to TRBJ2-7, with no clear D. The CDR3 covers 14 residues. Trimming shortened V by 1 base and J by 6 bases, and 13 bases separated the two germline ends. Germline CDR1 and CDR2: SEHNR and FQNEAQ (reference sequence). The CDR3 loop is CASSLGWVDSEQYF. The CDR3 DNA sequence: TGTGCCAGCAGCTTAGGCTGGGTAGACTCCGAGCAGTACTTC. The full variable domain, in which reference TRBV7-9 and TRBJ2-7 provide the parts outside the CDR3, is DTGVSQNPRHKITKRGQNVTFRCDPISEHNRLYWYRQTLGQGPEFLTYFQNEAQLEKSRLLSDRFSAERPKGSFSTLEIQRTEQGDSAMYLCASSLGWVDSEQYFGPGTRLTVT.

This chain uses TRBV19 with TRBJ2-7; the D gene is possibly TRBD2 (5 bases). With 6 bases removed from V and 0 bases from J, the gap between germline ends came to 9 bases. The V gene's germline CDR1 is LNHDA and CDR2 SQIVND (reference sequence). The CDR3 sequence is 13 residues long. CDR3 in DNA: TGTGCCAGTAGCCCGCGGGTCTCCTACGAGCAGTACTTC. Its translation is CASSPRVSYEQYF.

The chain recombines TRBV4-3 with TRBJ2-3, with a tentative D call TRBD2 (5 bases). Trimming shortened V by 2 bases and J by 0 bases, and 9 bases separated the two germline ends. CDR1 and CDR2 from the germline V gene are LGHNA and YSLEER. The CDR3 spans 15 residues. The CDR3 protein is CASSQTRWSTDTQYF. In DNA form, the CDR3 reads TGCGCCAGCAGCCAAACTAGGTGGAGCACAGATACGCAGTATTTT.

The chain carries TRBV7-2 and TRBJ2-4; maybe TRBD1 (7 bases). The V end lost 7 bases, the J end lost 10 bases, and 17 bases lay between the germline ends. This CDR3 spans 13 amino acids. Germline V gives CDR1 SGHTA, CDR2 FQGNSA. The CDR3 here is CASTLQGGSIQYF. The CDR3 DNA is TGTGCCAGCACCCTTCAGGGGGGAAGTATTCAGTACTTC.